This T cell receptor (beta chain) was captured in a study of blood T cell repertoires in COVID-19. Study overall: Both acute and convalescent COVID-19 samples were obtained from the United States, Italy and Spain. Nucleic acid was either cDNA or gDNA, and it came from T cells, B-cell-depleted T cells, or PBMCs.

Authors' data handling: Amplifying reference gene primers gave estimates of nucleated cell counts. Profiling relied on immunoSEQ multiplex PCR, and the TCRdb table lists in-frame clones only, not all of them. The V and J calls and clone size were taken over from that table, and D and trimming were inferred from the DNA. The sample consists of over 85,000 clones, around 81% of them appearing once. The sequence was obtained from a man aged 45-65 years with acute or convalescent COVID-19. The sequenced sample was peripheral blood.

The CDR3 coding sequence is TGTGCCAGCAACCGACCGGGACACAACTATGGCTACACCTTC. It codes for CASNRPGHNYGYTF. The genes are TRBV28 and TRBJ1-2; TRBD1 might be the D (6 bases). Germline V CDR1 and CDR2: MDHEN, SYDVKM. V was trimmed by 7 bases and J by 2 bases, leaving 14 bases between them. This CDR3 has 14 residues.